The clone carrying this TCR beta chain has only one observation. Antigen specificity is unknown. Vbeta (60) and Jbeta (13) primers were used in the PCR. Generated by immunoSEQ multiplex PCR, the TCRdb table keeps only in-frame clones and is missing some. Altogether approximately 250,000 clones are present, around 80% being singletons, with the ten largest covering roughly 0.45%. Trimming took 1 base from V and 2 from J, leaving 8 bases between them. Germline V gives CDR1 SGHVS, CDR2 FNYEAQ. The CDR3 has 14 amino acids. This specimen comes from a study of cytomegalovirus exposure and HLA in healthy donors. Study conclusions and caveats: According to an earlier analysis, most TCR beta V segments yielded productive rearrangements about 90% or about 30% of the time. Presence/absence analyses rested on an assumption that sequencing depth was roughly uniform across donors. Immune exposure information available was restricted to CMV serostatus. There were a few CMV-associated chains whose specificity for CMV antigens was confirmed in vitro.

This TCR was sampled from a boy between 5 and 17 years old in good health and CMV-seronegative. The chain is built from TRBV7-6 and TRBJ1-2; D unresolved. The specimen sequenced was PBMCs. Written as DNA, the CDR3 is TGTGCCAGCAGCTTAGGACGGAGGAACTATGGCTACACCTTC. Encoded protein: CASSLGRRNYGYTF.